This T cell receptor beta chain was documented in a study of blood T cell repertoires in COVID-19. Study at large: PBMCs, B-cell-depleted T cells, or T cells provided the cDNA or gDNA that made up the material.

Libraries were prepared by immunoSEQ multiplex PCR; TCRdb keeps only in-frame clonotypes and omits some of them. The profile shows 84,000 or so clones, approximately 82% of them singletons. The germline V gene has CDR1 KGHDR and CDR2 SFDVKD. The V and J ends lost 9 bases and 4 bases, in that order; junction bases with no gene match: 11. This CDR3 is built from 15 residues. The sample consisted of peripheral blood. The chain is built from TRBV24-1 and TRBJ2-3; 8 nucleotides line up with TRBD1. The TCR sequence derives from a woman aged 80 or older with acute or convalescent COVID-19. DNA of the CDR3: TGTGCCACCGGGGGTGTTGGACAGGGCGCAGATACGCAGTATTTT. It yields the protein CATGGVGQGADTQYF.